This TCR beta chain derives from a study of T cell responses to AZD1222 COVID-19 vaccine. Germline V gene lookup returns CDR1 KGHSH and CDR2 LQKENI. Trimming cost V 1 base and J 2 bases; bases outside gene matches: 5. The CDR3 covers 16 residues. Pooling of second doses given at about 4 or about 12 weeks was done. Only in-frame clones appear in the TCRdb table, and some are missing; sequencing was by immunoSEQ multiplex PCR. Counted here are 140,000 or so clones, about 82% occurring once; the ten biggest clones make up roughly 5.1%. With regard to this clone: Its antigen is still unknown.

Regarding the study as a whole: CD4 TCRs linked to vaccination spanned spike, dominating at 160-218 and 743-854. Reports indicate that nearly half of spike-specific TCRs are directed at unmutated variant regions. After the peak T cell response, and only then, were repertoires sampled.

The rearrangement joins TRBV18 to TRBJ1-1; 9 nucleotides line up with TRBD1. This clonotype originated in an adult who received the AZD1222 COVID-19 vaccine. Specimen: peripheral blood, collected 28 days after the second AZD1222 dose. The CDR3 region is CASSPRPGQGNTEAFF. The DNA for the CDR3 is TGTGCCAGCTCACCACGACCGGGACAGGGTAACACTGAAGCTTTCTTT.